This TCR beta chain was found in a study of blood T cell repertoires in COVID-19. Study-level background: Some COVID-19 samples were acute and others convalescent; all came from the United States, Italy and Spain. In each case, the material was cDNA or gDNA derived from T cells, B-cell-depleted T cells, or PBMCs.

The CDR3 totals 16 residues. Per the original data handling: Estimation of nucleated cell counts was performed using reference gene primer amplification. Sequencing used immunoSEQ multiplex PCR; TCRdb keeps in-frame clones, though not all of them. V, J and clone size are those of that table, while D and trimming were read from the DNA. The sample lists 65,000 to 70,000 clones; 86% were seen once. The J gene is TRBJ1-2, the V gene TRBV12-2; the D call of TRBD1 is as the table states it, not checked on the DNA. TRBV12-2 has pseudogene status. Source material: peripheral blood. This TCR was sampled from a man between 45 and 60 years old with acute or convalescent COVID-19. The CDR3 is CASRSELTGIPYGYTF. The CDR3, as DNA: TGTGCAAGTCGCTCGGAATTGACAGGGATCCCCTATGGCTACACCTTC.